The rows below give T cell receptor beta chains drawn from one sample of a study of regulatory T cells in long-lasting Graves disease. Each CDR3 protein is one row after TCRdb ran MiXCR on the multiplex PCR reads. Of 450,000 or so distinct CDR3 sequences listed, around 20% are singletons. Here the sequenced sample was peripheral blood mononuclear cells (PBMCs), taken when the disease was refractory, from a patient treated with antithyroid drugs. These receptors were taken from a female donor with Graves disease. Each CDR3 is given with its conserved first and last residue. D genes are given only for firm matches. Not all rows give a size; the values are once, few, many and, for expanded clones, a class.

clone size	V gene	J gene	D gene	CDR3 protein
many	TRBV27	TRBJ1-1	TRBD1	CASSLSPTGTEEAFF
many	TRBV20-1	TRBJ2-5	NA	CSASPTGRPQYF
NA	TRBV25-1	TRBJ1-1	NA	CASSELSEAFF
many	TRBV5-1	TRBJ1-1	NA	CASSHGDIRNTEAFF
NA	TRBV2	TRBJ2-2	NA	CASSEGGSGHRELFF
many	TRBV12-3/TRBV12-4	TRBJ1-5	TRBD1	CASRGQRNQPQHF
many	TRBV27	TRBJ1-4	NA	CASKPGTSLREKLFF
few	TRBV20-1	TRBJ2-7	NA	CSTWTDTYEQYF
many	TRBV7-2	TRBJ2-5	NA	CASSRGTYQETQYF
few	TRBV12-3/TRBV12-4	TRBJ2-1	TRBD2	CASSWTSGTSYNEQFF
many	TRBV28	TRBJ1-2	NA	CASSFERLYGYTF
NA	TRBV11-2	TRBJ2-1	TRBD1	CASSLAGTGGNEQFF
NA	TRBV9	TRBJ2-7	TRBD1	CASSSPGTVSNEQYF
NA	TRBV7-2	TRBJ2-5	NA	CASSLGGAGFGEAQYF
NA	TRBV7-9	TRBJ2-5	TRBD2	CASSRIGGEETQYF
many	TRBV20-1	TRBJ1-1	NA	CSAPWDFNTEAFF
NA	TRBV5-1	TRBJ2-5	NA	CASSPDWPQYF
many	TRBV28	TRBJ2-7	NA	CASSPPGTSSYEQYF
NA	TRBV11-2	TRBJ2-2	TRBD1	CASRGGQGGPGELFF
NA	TRBV6-2/TRBV6-3	TRBJ2-7	NA	CASVDWGRENYEQYF
few	TRBV12-3/TRBV12-4	TRBJ2-1	NA	CASNLGALSYNEQFF
many	TRBV28	TRBJ1-2	NA	CASSTGLPGYTF
NA	TRBV15	TRBJ2-2	TRBD2	CATGLAGVGGELFF
many	TRBV9	TRBJ2-7	NA	CASSVAGASYEQYF
few	TRBV7-9	TRBJ2-1	NA	CASSLARSLYNEQFF
few	TRBV20-1	TRBJ1-5	NA	CSAKEGSAGQPQHF
NA	TRBV10-3	TRBJ1-5	TRBD1	CAISWTGDLNQPQHF